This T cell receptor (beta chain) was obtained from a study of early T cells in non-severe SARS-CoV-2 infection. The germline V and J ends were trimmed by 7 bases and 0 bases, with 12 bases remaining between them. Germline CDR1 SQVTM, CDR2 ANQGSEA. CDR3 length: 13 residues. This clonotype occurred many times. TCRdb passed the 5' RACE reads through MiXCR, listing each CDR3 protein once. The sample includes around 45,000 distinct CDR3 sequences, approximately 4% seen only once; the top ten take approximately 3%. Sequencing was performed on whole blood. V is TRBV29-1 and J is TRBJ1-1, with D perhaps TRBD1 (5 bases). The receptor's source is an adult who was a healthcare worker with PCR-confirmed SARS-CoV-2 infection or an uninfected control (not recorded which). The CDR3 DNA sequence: TGCAGCGCCCTTGGGGGTATGAACACTGAAGCTTTCTTT. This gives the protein CSALGGMNTEAFF.